This TCR beta chain was recorded in a study of blood T cells in healthy people across ages. Each individual donor underwent a draw of ten milliliters of peripheral blood. Per-sample PBMC isolation yielded at least 6.5 million cells. Then a second PCR, running roughly 6 to 12 cycles, was carried out with a sample-barcoded 5' primer and a J-beta primer mix. Every molecule of cDNA carried a tag from a template-switch adaptor with 12 random nucleotides. From the 5' RACE reads, TCRdb called clonotypes with MiXCR, one entry per CDR3 protein. Of nearly 1 million distinct CDR3 sequences in the sample, 51% were seen once. The sequence was collected from a woman between 55 and 75 years old in good health. Sequenced: blood.

CDR3 in amino acids: CASSPIIAGDEQFF. In nucleotides, the CDR3 is TGTGCCAGCAGTCCTATCATAGCGGGAGATGAGCAGTTCTTC. This chain links TRBV3-1 with TRBJ2-1; TRBD2 matches at 9 bases. The length of the CDR3 is 14 residues. V dropped 6 bases and J dropped 8; count of bases not matched to a gene: 8. Germline values: CDR1 LGHDT, CDR2 YNNKEL (reference sequence).